The source of this TCR beta chain is a study of shared clonotypes between healthy human individuals. About the study: Plates per donor: three CD4 naive, three CD4 memory, two CD8 naive, one CD8 memory.

On this clone itself: The target antigen is unknown.

Both subsets, CD45RA+ naive and CD45RA-negative memory, were split from the CD4+ cells. Germline V gene data show CDR1 as MGHDK and CDR2 as SYGVNS. V gave up 6 bases and J gave up 2 bases; unmatched junction bases: 11. This CDR3 is built from 17 residues. Study results and caveats: Investigators collected only blood, and repertoires in tissues likely differ.

An even split of each subset's genomic DNA across several immunoSEQ plates was performed. This table comes from immunoSEQ multiplex PCR, and its TCRdb copy is limited to in-frame clones, with some not included. The table records over 2 million clones, roughly 94% of them present only once. Sample: naive CD4+ T cells sorted from blood. Subset: CD45RA+ positively selected. The origin of this receptor is a man aged 18 to 30 in good health. The chain couples TRBV25-1 to TRBJ1-2; 11 nucleotides agree with TRBD1. Here the CDR3 DNA reads TGTGCCAGCAGGGATACCGGGACAGGGGGAAGGAACTATGGCTACACCTTC. Residues: CASRDTGTGGRNYGYTF.